The 14 T cell receptor beta chains presented below share a single source sample, sequenced in a study of shared T cell receptors in the human thymus. Only in-frame clones appear in the TCRdb table, and some are missing; sequencing was by immunoSEQ multiplex PCR. Among about 730,000 clones listed, roughly 85% were seen once. This sample also appeared in a second study, on human thymus T cells.

The sequenced sample was thymocytes. All receptors come from a girl under three years old with a congenital heart defect.

This clone was seen a handful of times. The chain links TRBV6-5 to TRBJ1-1; TRBD1 aligns across 9 bases. Looked up from germline, CDR1 is MNHEY and CDR2 is SVGAGI. CDR3 length equals 16 residues. Trimming at V came to 2 bases and at J to 5 bases, leaving 9 bases not matched to a gene. The CDR3: CASSYGWTGAKTEAFF. The CDR3 DNA follows: TGTGCCAGCAGTTACGGATGGACAGGGGCGAAGACTGAAGCTTTCTTT.

This clone was seen more than once but under ten times. The V call is TRBV19, the J call TRBJ2-7, with 12 bases fitting TRBD2. V was pared by 4 bases and J by 4 bases, with 5 bases of the junction left unmatched. CDR3 size: 15 residues. The germline gives CDR1 LNHDA, CDR2 SQIVND (reference sequence). As DNA, the CDR3 is TGTGCCAGTAGTACCCTAGCGGGGGGGCCGTACGAGCAGTACTTC. This encodes CASSTLAGGPYEQYF.

V is TRBV14 and J is TRBJ2-7, with D possibly matching TRBD2 (5 bases). CDR1 SGHDN and CDR2 FVKESK come from the germline V gene. With 4 bases removed from V and 0 bases from J, the gap between germline ends came to 13 bases. This CDR3 comprises 15 residues. In nucleotides, the CDR3 is TGTGCCAGCAGCCCGGGATTTCTGTTCTCCTACGAGCAGTACTTC. This translates into CASSPGFLFSYEQYF.

This chain's CDR3 is CSGDPGYNEQFF. The CDR3 DNA reads as TGCAGCGGAGACCCGGGTTACAATGAGCAGTTCTTC. The chain joins TRBV29-1 to TRBJ2-1; D uncertain. Germline-derived CDR1 and CDR2 are SQVTM and ANQGSEA. This CDR3 is 12 amino acids long. Trimming removed 7 bases at V and 4 bases at J, with 11 bases between.

The rearrangement links TRBV14 to TRBJ1-2; tentatively, D is TRBD1 (6 bases). The germline V and J ends were trimmed by 1 base and 6 bases, with 21 bases remaining between them. The CDR3 is 17 residues long. Germline CDR1 is SGHDN and CDR2 is FVKESK. The CDR3 DNA reads as TGTGCCAGCAGCCAAGTACTGGCTCCGGGGGGCCGCCATGGCTACACCTTC. Its translation: CASSQVLAPGGRHGYTF.

The gene calls are TRBV10-3 and TRBJ1-2; TRBD1 matches at 8 bases. V was clipped by 3 bases and J by 9 bases; unmatched bases: 6. The CDR3 spans 13 residues. Germline V gene data show CDR1 as ENHRY and CDR2 as SYGVKD. The CDR3 sequence: CAISDLDRGSYTF. The CDR3 DNA reads TGTGCCATCAGTGATCTAGACAGGGGAAGCTACACCTTC.

V gene TRBV2 combines with J gene TRBJ2-5; 12 bases line up with TRBD2. The CDR3 runs to 13 residues. Trimming removed 6 bases from V and 4 bases from J; junction bases left unmatched: 0. Germline assignment: CDR1 SNHLY and CDR2 FYNNEI. CDR3 region: CASRTSGGETQYF. The CDR3 bases are TGTGCCAGCAGGACTAGCGGGGGAGAGACCCAGTACTTC.

This clone was recorded once. The chain recombines TRBV28 with TRBJ2-4, with D possibly matching TRBD1 (6 bases). This CDR3 region has 15 residues. Germline V gene lookup returns CDR1 MDHEN and CDR2 SYDVKM. V was cut by 5 bases and J by 6 bases, with 17 bases left in between. Written as DNA, the CDR3 is TGTGCCAGCAGTCTACCCCGGGGACACTCAAACATTCAGTACTTC. It yields the protein CASSLPRGHSNIQYF.

This chain joins TRBV19 and TRBJ1-5, with TRBD1 identical over 9 bases. The V gene end was trimmed by 10 bases and the J gene end by 0 bases; junction bases not matched to a gene: 10. Germline CDR1 reads LNHDA; CDR2 reads SQIVND (reference sequence). The CDR3 covers 16 residues. As DNA, the CDR3 is TGTGCCACTCCTCGGACAGGGGAATATAGCAATCAGCCCCAGCATTTT. It specifies CATPRTGEYSNQPQHF. Based on the CDR3 plus reference TRBV19 and TRBJ1-5, the full variable domain is DGGITQSPKYLFRKEGQNVTLSCEQNLNHDAMYWYRQDPGQGLRLIYYSQIVNDFQKGDIAEGYSVSREKKESFPLTVTSAQKNPTAFYLCATPRTGEYSNQPQHFGDGTRLSIL.

A few counts support this clone. The V call is TRBV19, the J call TRBJ1-5, with D unresolved. The CDR3 runs 17 residues. Between the trimmed V and J ends, which lost 3 bases and 5 bases, there was a span of 20 bases. Germline CDR1 LNHDA, CDR2 SQIVND (reference sequence). The CDR3 nucleotides read TGTGCCAGTAGTATGACCAGAATTCGGGTTCCCCATCAGCCCCAGCATTTT. Its protein is CASSMTRIRVPHQPQHF.

This chain uses TRBV19 with TRBJ2-5, with TRBD2 matching 7 bases. Gene TRBJ2-7 matches the end of the DNA better, so the J call may be wrong. Germline-derived CDR1 and CDR2 are LNHDA and SQIVND (reference sequence). The CDR3 is made up of 13 amino acids. CDR3 bases: TGTGCCAGTAGTATTAAGCGGGGAAACGAGCAGTACTTC. It yields the protein CASSIKRGNEQYF.

The table lists this clone with a count of one. The chain uses TRBV7-9 and TRBJ1-1, with D uncertain. In germline, CDR1 is SEHNR, CDR2 FQNEAQ (reference sequence). CDR3 length equals 11 residues. Between the trimmed V and J ends, which lost 5 bases and 11 bases, there was a span of 12 bases. CDR3 protein: CASSQANIAFF. The CDR3 nucleotides read TGTGCCAGCAGCCAGGCAAACATTGCTTTCTTT.

On this clone: One junction end does not reproduce the germline sequence, and a read error may be involved. Other nucleotide sequences from this sample produce the same CDR3. The chain links TRBV4-2 to TRBJ2-3; TRBD2 agrees at 7 bases. Germline lookup yields CDR1 LGHNA and CDR2 YNFKEQ. The CDR3 contains 17 residues. Written as DNA, the CDR3 is TGTGCTAGCAGCCAAGATACGACTAGCAGTTTGACAGATACGCAGTATTTT. This encodes CASSQDTTSSLTDTQYF.

This clone was detected only once. The chain is built from TRBV9 and TRBJ2-2; the match to TRBD1 covers 9 bases. The CDR3 runs to 15 residues. The germline V gene encodes CDR1 SGDLS and CDR2 YYNGEE. J lost 4 bases, V lost 3 bases, and 4 bases had no gene match. CDR3 DNA sequence: TGTGCCAGCAGCGGAACAGGGGGCCGCACCGGGGAGCTGTTTTTT. Translation: CASSGTGGRTGELFF.